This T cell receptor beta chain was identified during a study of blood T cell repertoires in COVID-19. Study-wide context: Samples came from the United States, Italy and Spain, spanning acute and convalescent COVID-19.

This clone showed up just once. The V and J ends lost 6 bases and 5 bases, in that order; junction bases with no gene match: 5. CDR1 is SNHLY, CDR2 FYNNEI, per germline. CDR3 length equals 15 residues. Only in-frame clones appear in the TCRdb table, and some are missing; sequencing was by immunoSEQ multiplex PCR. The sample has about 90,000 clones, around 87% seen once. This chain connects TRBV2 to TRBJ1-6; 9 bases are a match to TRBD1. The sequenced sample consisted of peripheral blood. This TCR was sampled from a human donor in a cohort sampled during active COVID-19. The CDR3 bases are TGTGCCAGCAGGGAGAGGACAGGGGATAATTCACCCCTCCACTTT. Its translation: CASRERTGDNSPLHF.